This paragraph covers one TCR beta chain sequence. These data originate in a study of cytomegalovirus exposure and HLA in healthy donors. V was shortened by 4 bases and J by 4 bases, with 15 bases between the two germline ends. This CDR3 contains 15 residues. CDR1 SGHDT and CDR2 YYEEEE come from the germline V gene. PCR amplification relied on 60 Vbeta primers (plus 13 Jbeta primers). Sequencing was performed with immunoSEQ multiplex PCR; in TCRdb, only in-frame clones are kept and a portion is missing. Here the sample spans 150,000 to 200,000 clones, roughly 80% being singletons. The rearrangement uses TRBV5-6 and TRBJ1-5, with a tentative D call TRBD1 (5 bases). Source material: PBMCs. This TCR derives from a middle-aged man in good health and CMV-seropositive. CDR3 residues: CASSSRVGNNQPQHF. The CDR3 nucleotides are TGTGCCAGCAGCAGCAGGGTGGGGAATAATCAGCCCCAGCATTTT.